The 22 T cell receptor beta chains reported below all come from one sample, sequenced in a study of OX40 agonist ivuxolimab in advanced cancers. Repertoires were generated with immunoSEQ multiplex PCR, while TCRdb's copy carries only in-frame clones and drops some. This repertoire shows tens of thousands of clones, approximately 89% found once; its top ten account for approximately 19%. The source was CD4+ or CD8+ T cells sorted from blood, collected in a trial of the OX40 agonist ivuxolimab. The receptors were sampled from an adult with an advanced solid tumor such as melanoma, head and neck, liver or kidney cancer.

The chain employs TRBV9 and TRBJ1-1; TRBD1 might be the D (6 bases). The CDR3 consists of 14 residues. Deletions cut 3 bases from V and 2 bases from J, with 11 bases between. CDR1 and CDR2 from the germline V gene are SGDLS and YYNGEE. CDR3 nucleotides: TGTGCCAGCAGCGAGACAGGTTCTAACACTGAAGCTTTCTTT. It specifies CASSETGSNTEAFF.

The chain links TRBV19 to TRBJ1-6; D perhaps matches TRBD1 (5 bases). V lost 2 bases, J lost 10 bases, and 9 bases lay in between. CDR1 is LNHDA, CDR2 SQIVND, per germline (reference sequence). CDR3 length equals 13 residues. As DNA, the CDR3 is TGTGCCAGTAGTATACAGGGACCATCACCCCTCCACTTT. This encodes CASSIQGPSPLHF.

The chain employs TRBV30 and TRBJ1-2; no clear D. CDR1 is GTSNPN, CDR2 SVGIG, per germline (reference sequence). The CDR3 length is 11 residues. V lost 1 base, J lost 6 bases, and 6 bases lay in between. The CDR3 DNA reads TGTGCCTGGAGTGCGCCTAATGGCTACACCTTC. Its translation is CAWSAPNGYTF.

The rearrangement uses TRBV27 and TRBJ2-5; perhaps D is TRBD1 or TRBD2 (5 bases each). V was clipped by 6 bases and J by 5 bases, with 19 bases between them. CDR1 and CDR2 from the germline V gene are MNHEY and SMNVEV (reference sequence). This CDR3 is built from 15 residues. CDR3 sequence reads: CASSSTDMPGETQYF. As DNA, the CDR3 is TGTGCCAGCAGCTCAACGGACATGCCGGGGGAGACCCAGTACTTC.

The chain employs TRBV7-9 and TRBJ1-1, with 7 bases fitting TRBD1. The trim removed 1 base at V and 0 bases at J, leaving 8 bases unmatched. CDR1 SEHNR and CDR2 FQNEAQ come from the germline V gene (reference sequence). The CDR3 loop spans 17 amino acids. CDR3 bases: TGTGCCAGCAGCTTAGGGGTGTGGGACAGACTGAACACTGAAGCTTTCTTT. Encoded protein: CASSLGVWDRLNTEAFF.

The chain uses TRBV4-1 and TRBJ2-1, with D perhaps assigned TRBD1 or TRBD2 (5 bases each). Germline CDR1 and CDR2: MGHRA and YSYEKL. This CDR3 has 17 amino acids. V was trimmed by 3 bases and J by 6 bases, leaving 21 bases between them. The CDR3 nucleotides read TGCGCCAGCAGCCACGGGCCCGGGACCCCTCTCTCCAATGAGCAGTTCTTC. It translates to CASSHGPGTPLSNEQFF.

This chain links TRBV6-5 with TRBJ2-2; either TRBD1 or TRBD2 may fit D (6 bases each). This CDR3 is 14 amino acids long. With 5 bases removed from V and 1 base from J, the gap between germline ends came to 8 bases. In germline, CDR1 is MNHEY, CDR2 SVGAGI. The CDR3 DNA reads TGTGCCAGCAGTGGGGGGCGGAACACCGGGGAGCTGTTTTTT. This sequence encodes CASSGGRNTGELFF.

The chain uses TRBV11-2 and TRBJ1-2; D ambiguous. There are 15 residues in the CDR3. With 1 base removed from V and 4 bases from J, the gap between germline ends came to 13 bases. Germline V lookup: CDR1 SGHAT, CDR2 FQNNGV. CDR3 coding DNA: TGTGCCAGCAGCTTAGGAATGGAGATCATCTATGGCTACACCTTC. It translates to CASSLGMEIIYGYTF.

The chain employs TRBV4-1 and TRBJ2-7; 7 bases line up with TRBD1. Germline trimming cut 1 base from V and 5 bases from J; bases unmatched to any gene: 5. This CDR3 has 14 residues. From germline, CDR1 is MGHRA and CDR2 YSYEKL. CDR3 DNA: TGCGCCAGCAGCCAAGCCGGGACAGAGGACGAGCAGTACTTC. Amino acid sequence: CASSQAGTEDEQYF.

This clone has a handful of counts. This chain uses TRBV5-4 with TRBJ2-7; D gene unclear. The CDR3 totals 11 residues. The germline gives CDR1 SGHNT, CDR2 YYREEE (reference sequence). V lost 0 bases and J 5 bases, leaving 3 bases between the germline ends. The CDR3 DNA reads TGTGCCAGCAGCTTGGCAAACGAGCAGTACTTC. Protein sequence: CASSLANEQYF.

CDR3 DNA: TGCGCCAGCAGCCCAGAGCCCCATCCGAGACTAGCGAACACCGGGGAGCTGTTTTTT. Translating it yields CASSPEPHPRLANTGELFF. The chain uses TRBV4-1 and TRBJ2-2; TRBD2 is a possible D gene (6 bases). The V gene lost 4 bases and the J gene lost 0 bases, with 21 bases spanning the gap. Germline CDR1 is MGHRA and CDR2 is YSYEKL. There are 19 residues in the CDR3.

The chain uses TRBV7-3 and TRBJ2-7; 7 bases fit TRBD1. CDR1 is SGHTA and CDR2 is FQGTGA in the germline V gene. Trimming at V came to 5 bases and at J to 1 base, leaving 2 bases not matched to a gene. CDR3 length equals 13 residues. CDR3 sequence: CASSLDRSYEQYF. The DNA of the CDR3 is TGTGCCAGCAGCCTGGACAGGTCCTACGAGCAGTACTTC. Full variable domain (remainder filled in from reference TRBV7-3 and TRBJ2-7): GAGVSQTPSNKVTEKGKYVELRCDPISGHTALYWYRQSLGQGPEFLIYFQGTGAADDSGLPNDRFFAVRPEGSVSTLKIQRTERGDSAVYLCASSLDRSYEQYFGPGTRLTVT.

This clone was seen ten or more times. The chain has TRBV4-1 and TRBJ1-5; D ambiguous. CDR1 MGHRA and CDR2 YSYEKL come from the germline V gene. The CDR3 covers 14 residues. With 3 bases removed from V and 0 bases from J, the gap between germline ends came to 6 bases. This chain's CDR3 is CASSQVHSNQPQHF. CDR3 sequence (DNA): TGCGCCAGCAGCCAGGTTCATAGCAATCAGCCCCAGCATTTT.

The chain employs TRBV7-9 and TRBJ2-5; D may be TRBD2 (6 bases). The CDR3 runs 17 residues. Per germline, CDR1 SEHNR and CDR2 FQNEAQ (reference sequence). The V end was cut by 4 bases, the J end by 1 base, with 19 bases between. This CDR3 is CASSSMRGGGVQETQYF. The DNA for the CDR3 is TGTGCCAGCAGCTCCATGAGGGGCGGAGGGGTCCAAGAGACCCAGTACTTC.

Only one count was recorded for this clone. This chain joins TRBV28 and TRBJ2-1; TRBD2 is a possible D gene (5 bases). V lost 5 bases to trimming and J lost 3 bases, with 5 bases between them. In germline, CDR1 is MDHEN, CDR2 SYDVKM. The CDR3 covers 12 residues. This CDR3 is CASSRGYNEQFF. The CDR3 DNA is TGTGCCAGCAGTCGGGGCTACAATGAGCAGTTCTTC.

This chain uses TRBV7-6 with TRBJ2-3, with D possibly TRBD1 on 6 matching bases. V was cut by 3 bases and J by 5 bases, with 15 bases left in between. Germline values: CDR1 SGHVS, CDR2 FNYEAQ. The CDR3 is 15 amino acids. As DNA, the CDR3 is TGTGCCAGCAGCTTTTCCCAGGGGTGGGGAGATACGCAGTATTTT. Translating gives CASSFSQGWGDTQYF.

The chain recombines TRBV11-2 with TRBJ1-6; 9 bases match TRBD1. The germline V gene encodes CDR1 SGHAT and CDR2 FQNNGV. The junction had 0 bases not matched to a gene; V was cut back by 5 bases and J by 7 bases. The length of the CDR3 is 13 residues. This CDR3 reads CASSTGGNSPLHF. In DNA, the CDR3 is TGTGCCAGCAGCACAGGGGGCAATTCACCCCTCCACTTT.

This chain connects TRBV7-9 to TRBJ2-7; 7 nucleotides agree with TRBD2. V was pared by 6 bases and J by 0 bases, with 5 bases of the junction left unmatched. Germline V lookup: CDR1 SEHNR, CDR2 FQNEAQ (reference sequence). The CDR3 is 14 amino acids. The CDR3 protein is CASSSGLDSYEQYF. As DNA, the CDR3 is TGTGCCAGCAGTTCCGGACTAGACTCCTACGAGCAGTACTTC.

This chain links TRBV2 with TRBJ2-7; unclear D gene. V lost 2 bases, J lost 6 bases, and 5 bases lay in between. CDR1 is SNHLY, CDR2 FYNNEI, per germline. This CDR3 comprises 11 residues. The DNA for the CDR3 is TGTGCCAGCAGTGAAACCCCCGAGCAGTACTTC. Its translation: CASSETPEQYF.

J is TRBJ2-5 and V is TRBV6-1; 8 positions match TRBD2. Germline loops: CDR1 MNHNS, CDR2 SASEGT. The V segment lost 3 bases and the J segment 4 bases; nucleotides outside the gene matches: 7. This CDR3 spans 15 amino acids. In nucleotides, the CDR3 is TGTGCCAGCAGTGAGCTTGCGGGGGGTCTAGAGACCCAGTACTTC. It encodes CASSELAGGLETQYF.

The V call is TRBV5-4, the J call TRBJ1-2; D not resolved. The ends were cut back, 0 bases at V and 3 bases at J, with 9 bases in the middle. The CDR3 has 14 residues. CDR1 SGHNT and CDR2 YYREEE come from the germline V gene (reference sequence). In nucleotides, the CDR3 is TGTGCCAGCAGCTTGGACAGTACTGACTATGGCTACACCTTC. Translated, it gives CASSLDSTDYGYTF.

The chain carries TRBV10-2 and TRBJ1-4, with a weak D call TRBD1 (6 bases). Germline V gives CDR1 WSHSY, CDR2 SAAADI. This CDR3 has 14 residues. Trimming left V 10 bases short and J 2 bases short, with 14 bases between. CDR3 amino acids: CATLVGATNEKLFF. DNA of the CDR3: TGCGCCACCCTCGTGGGGGCTACTAATGAAAAACTGTTTTTT.